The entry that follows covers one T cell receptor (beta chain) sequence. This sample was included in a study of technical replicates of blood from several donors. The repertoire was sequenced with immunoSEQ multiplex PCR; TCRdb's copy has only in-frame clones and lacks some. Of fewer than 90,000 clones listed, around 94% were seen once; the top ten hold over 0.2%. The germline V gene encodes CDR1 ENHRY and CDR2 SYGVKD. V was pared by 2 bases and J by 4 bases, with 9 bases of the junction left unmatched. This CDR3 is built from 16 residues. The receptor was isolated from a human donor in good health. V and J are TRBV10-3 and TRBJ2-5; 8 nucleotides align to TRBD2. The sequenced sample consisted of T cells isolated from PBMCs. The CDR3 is CAISEGSSGSGETQYF. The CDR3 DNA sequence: TGTGCCATCAGTGAGGGGTCAAGCGGGAGCGGAGAGACCCAGTACTTC.